Listed here are 31 T cell receptor beta chains from one sample, sequenced in a study of regulatory dendritic cells for organ transplantation. Repertoires were generated with immunoSEQ multiplex PCR, while TCRdb's copy carries only in-frame clones and drops some. This sample yields some 29,000 clones, of which roughly 85% are seen a single time; under 0.12% belongs to the top ten. The source material was naive CD4+ T cells from blood. Subset of the sample: CD45RA+ naive T cells. The receptors were gathered from a human donor in good health.

This rearrangement joins TRBV27 to TRBJ2-5, with 8 positions matching TRBD1. Trimming at V came to 6 bases and at J to 3 bases, leaving 6 bases not matched to a gene. Germline values: CDR1 MNHEY, CDR2 SMNVEV (reference sequence). The CDR3 sequence is 14 residues long. The CDR3 region is CASSPYRGKETQYF. CDR3 sequence (DNA): TGTGCCAGCAGCCCTTACAGGGGGAAAGAGACCCAGTACTTC.

This clone appeared once. The rearrangement links TRBV27 to TRBJ2-1; TRBD1 matches at 12 bases. CDR1 is MNHEY and CDR2 is SMNVEV in the germline V gene (reference sequence). CDR3 length: 14 residues. V lost 8 bases and J lost 9; bases outside the gene matches: 8. CDR3 amino acids: CASGRDRGPVEQFF. DNA of the CDR3: TGTGCCAGCGGAAGGGACAGGGGGCCGGTTGAGCAGTTCTTC.

The V gene is TRBV27, the J gene TRBJ2-7, with 7 bases aligning to TRBD1. The CDR3 covers 12 residues. Per the germline V gene, CDR1 is MNHEY and CDR2 is SMNVEV (reference sequence). V lost 4 bases to trimming and J lost 7 bases; unmatched junction nucleotides: 4. Written as DNA, the CDR3 is TGTGCCAGCAGTTCGGGACAGTGGGAGCAGTACTTC. This encodes CASSSGQWEQYF.

This clone came up once. The chain employs TRBV11-3 and TRBJ2-3; TRBD2 aligns across 11 bases. The CDR3 runs 16 residues. The J segment lost 2 bases and the V segment lost 4 bases, leaving 5 bases of the junction unmatched. Germline assignment: CDR1 SGHNT and CDR2 YENEEA. The CDR3 DNA is TGTGCCAGCAGCTCACTAGCGGGGGCCAACACAGATACGCAGTATTTT. It specifies CASSSLAGANTDTQYF.

This rearrangement joins TRBV7-9 to TRBJ2-5, with unresolved D. Germline lookup yields CDR1 SEHNR and CDR2 FQNEAQ (reference sequence). CDR3 length: 14 residues. V lost 1 base to trimming and J lost 1 base, with 7 bases between them. The CDR3 is CASSLGAVQETQYF. The CDR3 DNA follows: TGTGCCAGCAGCTTAGGGGCCGTCCAAGAGACCCAGTACTTC.

The J gene is TRBJ2-7, the V gene TRBV7-8; TRBD1 agrees at 7 bases. The CDR3 covers 14 residues. After removal of 1 base from V and 4 bases from J, the junction contained 4 bases not matched to a gene. Germline V CDR1 and CDR2: SGHVS, FQNEAQ. The CDR3 nucleotides read TGTGCCAGCAGCTTAGGAGTACAGGGGTACGAGCAGTACTTC. Translated, it gives CASSLGVQGYEQYF. The full variable domain, its missing parts supplied by reference TRBV7-8 and TRBJ2-7, is GAGVSQSPRYKVAKRGQDVALRCDPISGHVSLFWYQQALGQGPEFLTYFQNEAQLDKSGLPSDRFFAERPEGSVSTLKIQRTQQEDSAVYLCASSLGVQGYEQYFGPGTRLTVT.

This rearrangement joins TRBV4-1 to TRBJ2-2; TRBD1 matches 7 bases. V gave up 5 bases and J gave up 7 bases; unmatched junction bases: 13. Germline V gene lookup returns CDR1 MGHRA and CDR2 YSYEKL. The CDR3 runs 16 residues. CDR3 in amino acids: CASSKRPRQGFGELFF. The CDR3 nucleotides are TGCGCCAGCAGCAAAAGGCCGAGACAGGGATTCGGGGAGCTGTTTTTT.

This chain connects TRBV2 to TRBJ2-5; tentatively, D is TRBD1 (6 bases). The V and J ends lost 5 bases and 4 bases respectively, with 14 bases between them. Germline V lookup: CDR1 SNHLY, CDR2 FYNNEI. The CDR3 length is 14 residues. CDR3 DNA: TGTGCCAGCAGTCGACAGGTCCGTGGAGAGACCCAGTACTTC. Its protein product is CASSRQVRGETQYF.

V usage is TRBV9 and J usage is TRBJ2-3; 7 nucleotides agree with TRBD1. The CDR3 length is 16 residues. Germline CDR1 reads SGDLS; CDR2 reads YYNGEE. V lost 4 bases, J lost 8 bases, and 16 bases stayed unmatched. The CDR3 loop reads CASSSEATGDWGTQYF. The CDR3, as DNA: TGTGCCAGCAGCTCTGAGGCTACAGGGGATTGGGGTACGCAGTATTTT. Complete variable domain (other parts from reference TRBV9 and TRBJ2-3): DSGVTQTPKHLITATGQRVTLRCSPRSGDLSVYWYQQSLDQGLQFLIQYYNGEERAKGNILERFSAQQFPDLHSELNLSSLELGDSALYFCASSSEATGDWGTQYFGPGTRLTVL.

This clone was detected a few times. The V gene is TRBV18, the J gene TRBJ2-7; D remains ambiguous. The CDR3 contains 12 residues. The germline V and J ends were trimmed by 5 bases and 3 bases, with 8 bases remaining between them. Germline CDR1 KGHSH, CDR2 LQKENI. As DNA, the CDR3 is TGTGCCAGCTCAACAACAGACTACGAGCAGTACTTC. Translating gives CASSTTDYEQYF. Variable domain in full (rest from reference TRBV18 and TRBJ2-7): NAGVMQNPRHLVRRRGQEARLRCSPMKGHSHVYWYRQLPEEGLKFMVYLQKENIIDESGMPKERFSAEFPKEGPSILRIQQVVRGDSAAYFCASSTTDYEQYFGPGTRLTVT.

This clone appeared a few times. This chain connects TRBV7-9 to TRBJ2-7; 15 bases line up with TRBD2. Germline V CDR1 and CDR2: SEHNR, FQNEAQ (reference sequence). The CDR3 consists of 15 residues. With V trimmed by 5 bases and J by 7 bases, 6 bases remained unmatched. In DNA, the CDR3 is TGTGCCAGCAGCCGCCCGGGACTAGCGGGGGGTGAGCAGTACTTC. Its translation is CASSRPGLAGGEQYF.

The chain carries TRBV5-1 and TRBJ1-1; 7 bases align to TRBD1. Trimming removed 7 bases from V and 3 bases from J; junction bases left unmatched: 12. Germline V CDR1 and CDR2: SGHRS, YFSETQ. CDR3 length equals 15 residues. The CDR3 coding sequence is TGCGCCAGCCTACCCCTAGGGGGCCAGGACACTGAAGCTTTCTTT. Translation: CASLPLGGQDTEAFF.

This clone came up once. The rearrangement links TRBV2 to TRBJ2-2; the match to TRBD1 covers 7 bases. The CDR3 consists of 16 residues. V was pared by 5 bases and J by 0 bases, with 6 bases of the junction left unmatched. Germline-derived CDR1 and CDR2 are SNHLY and FYNNEI. DNA for the CDR3: TGTGCCAGCAGTCTGAGGACAGGCACGAACACCGGGGAGCTGTTTTTT. Residues: CASSLRTGTNTGELFF.

V usage is TRBV7-3 and J usage is TRBJ2-1; 9 bases are shared with TRBD1. The germline V gene has CDR1 SGHTA and CDR2 FQGTGA. The CDR3 has 17 residues. The trim removed 5 bases at V and 3 bases at J, leaving 11 bases unmatched. As DNA, the CDR3 is TGTGCCAGCAGCCCCGCGGTGGGGACAGGGAGCTACAATGAGCAGTTCTTC. This codes for CASSPAVGTGSYNEQFF.

V gene TRBV4-3 combines with J gene TRBJ2-2; 8 bases match TRBD2. The ends lost 5 bases at V and 2 bases at J; junction bases unmatched: 10. The CDR3 is 17 residues long. Germline V gene lookup returns CDR1 LGHNA and CDR2 YSLEER. The CDR3 nucleotides read TGCGCCAGCAGCTTCCGGACCGGGGGGGTCAACACCGGGGAGCTGTTTTTT. Amino acid sequence: CASSFRTGGVNTGELFF.

The V call is TRBV7-9, the J call TRBJ1-4; D call uncertain. Trimming stripped 5 bases from V and 7 bases from J, with 17 bases between. Germline CDR1 is SEHNR and CDR2 is FQNEAQ (reference sequence). The CDR3 totals 15 residues. The CDR3 nucleotides read TGTGCCAGCAGCACCTACCGGGCCGGAGGTGAAAAACTGTTTTTT. Its protein is CASSTYRAGGEKLFF.

The chain combines TRBV5-5 with TRBJ2-3; 7 bases are a match to TRBD1. CDR3 size: 14 residues. J was trimmed by 1 base and V by 5 bases; bases with no gene match: 4. Germline lookup yields CDR1 SGHKS and CDR2 YYEKEE (reference sequence). The CDR3 sequence: CASRQTGGTDTQYF. The CDR3 region has the DNA TGTGCCAGCAGGCAAACAGGGGGCACAGATACGCAGTATTTT.

V and J are TRBV25-1 and TRBJ1-4, with D unclear. CDR3 length: 11 residues. Trimming shortened V by 5 bases and J by 5 bases, and 3 bases separated the two germline ends. Germline V gene lookup returns CDR1 MGHDK and CDR2 SYGVNS. CDR3 sequence: CASSQNEKLFF. In DNA, the CDR3 is TGTGCCAGCAGTCAGAATGAAAAACTGTTTTTT.

The chain joins TRBV4-1 to TRBJ1-5; D is uncertain. Trimming took off 1 base at V and 2 bases at J, with 12 bases between the two ends. The CDR3 contains 16 residues. Germline loops: CDR1 MGHRA, CDR2 YSYEKL. As DNA, the CDR3 is TGCGCCAGCAGCCAAGTAGCGGGAAGCGGCAATCAGCCCCAGCATTTT. This gives the protein CASSQVAGSGNQPQHF.

This clone has a handful of counts. The V gene is TRBV2, the J gene TRBJ1-6; tentative D call: TRBD1 (6 bases). Trimming removed 1 base at V and 7 bases at J, with 17 bases between. Germline CDR1 is SNHLY and CDR2 is FYNNEI. The CDR3 has 17 residues. Here the CDR3 reads CASSEGGGGAGNSPLHF. In DNA, the CDR3 is TGTGCCAGCAGTGAAGGGGGTGGGGGCGCCGGCAATTCACCCCTCCACTTT.

The rearrangement joins TRBV10-3 to TRBJ1-4; 7 bases are shared with TRBD1. CDR3 length: 14 residues. Germline CDR1 and CDR2: ENHRY and SYGVKD. Trimming removed 4 bases from V and 6 bases from J; junction bases left unmatched: 5. The CDR3 DNA sequence: TGTGCCATCAGTGGCGGGACAGATCATGAAAAACTGTTTTTT. Translating it yields CAISGGTDHEKLFF.

This clone was seen a few times. The chain joins TRBV28 to TRBJ2-7; possibly TRBD1 for D (5 bases). Trimming cost V 5 bases and J 6 bases, with 17 bases left between them. Germline V gene sequence: CDR1 MDHEN, CDR2 SYDVKM. This CDR3 spans 14 amino acids. The CDR3 sequence: CASSLQVSAGEQYF. The CDR3 region has the DNA TGTGCCAGCAGTCTACAGGTTTCGGCCGGCGAGCAGTACTTC.

The rearrangement links TRBV10-2 to TRBJ1-5; no reliable D call. Germline V lookup: CDR1 WSHSY, CDR2 SAAADI. CDR3 length: 15 residues. Trimming left V 3 bases short and J 4 bases short, with 13 bases between. CDR3 in amino acids: CASSDFLATNQPQHF. The CDR3 region has the DNA TGCGCCAGCAGTGACTTTCTGGCGACAAATCAGCCCCAGCATTTT.

This rearrangement joins TRBV18 to TRBJ1-5, with D unresolved. With 3 bases removed from V and 5 bases from J, the gap between germline ends came to 5 bases. The CDR3 covers 12 residues. In germline, CDR1 is KGHSH, CDR2 LQKENI. The CDR3 sequence: CASSPPDQPQHF. The DNA for the CDR3 is TGTGCCAGCTCACCTCCGGATCAGCCCCAGCATTTT.

The V call is TRBV13, the J call TRBJ2-2; D gene ambiguous. The CDR3 loop spans 11 amino acids. The V gene's germline CDR1 is PRHDT and CDR2 FYEKMQ (reference sequence). Trimming pared 4 bases from V and 6 bases from J, leaving 3 bases between. The chain's CDR3 is CASSSAGELFF. The DNA of the CDR3 is TGTGCCAGCAGCTCAGCCGGGGAGCTGTTTTTT.

V is TRBV9 and J is TRBJ2-1; 13 bases match TRBD2. The CDR3 has 16 amino acids. Trimming took 0 bases from V and 5 from J; bases not matched to a gene: 2. CDR1 is SGDLS and CDR2 is YYNGEE in the germline V gene. CDR3 region: CASSVGLAGGHNEQFF. The CDR3 DNA follows: TGTGCCAGCAGCGTAGGACTAGCGGGGGGCCACAATGAGCAGTTCTTC.

V and J are TRBV29-1 and TRBJ2-1; no firm D call. The length of the CDR3 is 10 residues. The V end was cut by 6 bases, the J end by 13 bases, with 13 bases between. Germline CDR1 SQVTM, CDR2 ANQGSEA. The CDR3 DNA reads as TGCAGCGTAAGACAAGCCGACCAGTTCTTC. Protein product: CSVRQADQFF.

This rearrangement joins TRBV7-2 to TRBJ2-3; tentatively, D is TRBD2 (5 bases). The CDR3 is made up of 16 amino acids. CDR1 and CDR2 from the germline V gene are SGHTA and FQGNSA. V lost 5 bases, J lost 3 bases, and 18 bases lay in between. CDR3 nucleotides: TGTGCCAGCAGCCCCAGAGGGTCCCTTAGAACAGATACGCAGTATTTT. Protein product: CASSPRGSLRTDTQYF.

J is TRBJ1-2 and V is TRBV6-5; D is possibly TRBD1 (5 bases). There are 15 residues in the CDR3. Germline V CDR1 and CDR2: MNHEY, SVGAGI. Trimming shortened V by 6 bases and J by 8 bases, and 22 bases separated the two germline ends. For the CDR3, the DNA is TGTGCCAGCAGCACGGCCGGGATTGGGGGAGGCGGCTACACCTTC. Its translation is CASSTAGIGGGGYTF.

The V call is TRBV19, the J call TRBJ1-2; D is uncertain. V was clipped by 5 bases and J by 7 bases, with 14 bases between them. The CDR3 is 13 amino acids. CDR1 LNHDA and CDR2 SQIVND come from the germline V gene (reference sequence). The CDR3 sequence: CASSEVTATGYTF. The CDR3 bases are TGTGCCAGTAGTGAGGTGACGGCTACTGGCTACACCTTC.

The gene calls are TRBV6-1 and TRBJ1-3, with D unresolved. The CDR3 totals 15 residues. The germline V gene encodes CDR1 MNHNS and CDR2 SASEGT. V was cut by 2 bases and J by 0 bases, with 8 bases left in between. This chain's CDR3 is CASSEKTSSGNTIYF. CDR3 bases: TGTGCCAGCAGTGAAAAGACAAGCTCTGGAAACACCATATATTTT.